What follows are 32 T cell receptor delta chains derived from one specimen sequenced in a study of Vδ1+ human thymocytes. General observations from the study: Thymic TRG and TRD repertoires appeared highly polyclonal.

Antigen specificity for these receptors is unknown. RNA was extracted from the cells and then reverse transcribed. The CDR3 regions were amplified by multiplex PCR from V-gene primers to a constant-region primer. TCRdb ran CATT on the multiplex PCR reads. Among about 25,000 delta-chain clones, 25% to 30% were seen once, and the ten largest hold roughly 1.5%. Source material: Vdelta1+ gamma-delta thymocytes from the thymus. The subset here: FACS-sorted CD3+ TCRalphabeta- TCRVdelta1+ TCRVdelta2- thymocytes. These receptors were taken from a boy less than two years old who had congenital heart surgery.

This clone was seen repeatedly, ten times or more. V gene TRDV1 combines with J gene TRDJ1; TRDD3 might be the D (7 bases). Germline V gives CDR1 TSWWSYY, CDR2 QGS. The CDR3 length is 17 residues. V dropped 3 bases and J dropped 7 bases, with 24 bases sitting between them. As DNA, the CDR3 is TGTGCTCTTGGGGACCCCCTCCTACCCTGGGGGGAGAGTAAACTCATCTTT. It yields the protein CALGDPLLPWGESKLIF.

In its sample, this clone was seen a few times. The V and J genes are TRDV1 and TRDJ1, with D perhaps matching TRDD2 or TRDD3 (5 bases each). Germline values: CDR1 TSWWSYY, CDR2 QGS. V was clipped by 1 base and J by 0 bases, with 15 bases between them. This CDR3 contains 17 residues. CDR3 sequence reads: CALGEHTFGGYTDKLIF. DNA of the CDR3: TGTGCTCTTGGGGAACATACCTTCGGGGGGTACACCGATAAACTCATCTTT.

The gene calls are TRDV1 and TRDJ1; D is possibly TRDD2 or TRDD3 (5 bases each). Germline CDR1 reads TSWWSYY; CDR2 reads QGS. The CDR3 runs 17 residues. Between the trimmed V and J ends, which lost 0 bases and 1 base, there was a span of 15 bases. CDR3 coding DNA: TGTGCTCTTGGGGAACTAGAGGCCTTCGGGGGCACCGATAAACTCATCTTT. This codes for CALGELEAFGGTDKLIF.

This chain connects TRDV1 to TRDJ1; no clear D gene. V lost 1 base to trimming and J lost 1 base, with 19 bases between them. The CDR3 runs to 18 residues. Looked up from germline, CDR1 is TSWWSYY and CDR2 is QGS. This CDR3 is CALGEPLWPPSSTDKLIF. The CDR3 DNA reads TGTGCTCTTGGGGAACCCCTCTGGCCCCCTAGTAGCACCGATAAACTCATCTTT.

This clone was observed a few times. The chain couples TRDV1 to TRDJ1, with 10 positions matching TRDD3. The CDR3 runs 20 residues. CDR1 and CDR2 from the germline V gene are TSWWSYY and QGS. J gave up 2 bases and V 0 bases, and 15 bases lay outside the gene matches. CDR3 bases: TGTGCTCTTGGGGAACTGGAATCCGGGGGATACGCGGGGGAGACCGATAAACTCATCTTT. Its protein product is CALGELESGGYAGETDKLIF.

The V gene is TRDV1, the J gene TRDJ1; the D is unclear. CDR1 and CDR2 from the germline V gene are TSWWSYY and QGS. The V end lost 3 bases, the J end lost 3 bases, and 17 bases lay between the germline ends. The CDR3 covers 16 residues. The CDR3 nucleotides are TGTGCTCTTGGGGACGGGGCCTGTAGTTCTTCCGATAAACTCATCTTT. As protein: CALGDGACSSSDKLIF.

This clone was seen only a few times. The gene calls are TRDV1 and TRDJ1; 9 positions match TRDD3. J gave up 0 bases and V 4 bases, and 15 bases lay outside the gene matches. CDR1 is TSWWSYY and CDR2 is QGS in the germline V gene. The CDR3 is 19 amino acids. The CDR3 sequence: CALGVSSPAGGSYTDKLIF. CDR3 in DNA: TGTGCTCTTGGGGTTTCCTCTCCCGCTGGGGGATCGTACACCGATAAACTCATCTTT.

For this clone: A much larger clone lies one base from this, so it may be a read error. This chain links TRDV1 with TRDJ1, with D tentatively TRDD2 (5 bases). The CDR3 sequence is 16 residues long. CDR1 and CDR2 from the germline V gene are TSWWSYY and QGS. Trimming removed 7 bases from V and 0 bases from J, with 18 bases in between. Here the CDR3 DNA reads TGTGCTCTTGTGAGCGGATTTCCTCCGTACACCGATAAACTCATCTTT. Amino acids: CALVSGFPPYTDKLIF.

The V call is TRDV1, the J call TRDJ1; 11 positions agree with TRDD3. The ends lost 1 base at V and 2 bases at J; junction bases unmatched: 21. Looked up from germline, CDR1 is TSWWSYY and CDR2 is QGS. This CDR3 has 22 amino acids. This chain's CDR3 is CALGEPQNTFLLGDMRTDKLIF. As DNA, the CDR3 is TGTGCTCTTGGGGAACCCCAAAATACCTTCCTACTGGGGGATATGAGGACCGATAAACTCATCTTT.

This clone was picked up a small number of times. The V call is TRDV1, the J call TRDJ1; TRDD2 might be the D (6 bases). V was trimmed by 2 bases and J by 0 bases, leaving 28 bases between them. This CDR3 spans 21 amino acids. Germline V lookup: CDR1 TSWWSYY, CDR2 QGS. Written as DNA, the CDR3 is TGTGCTCTTGGGGAATCGGCCTTCCCCCTCTCCACACCCAAGTACACCGATAAACTCATCTTT. It specifies CALGESAFPLSTPKYTDKLIF.

V gene TRDV1 combines with J gene TRDJ1; D is possibly TRDD3 (5 bases). Trimming removed 1 base from V and 0 bases from J, with 24 bases in between. Germline V lookup: CDR1 TSWWSYY, CDR2 QGS. The CDR3 extends over 20 amino acids. The CDR3 DNA follows: TGTGCTCTTGGGGAACCTGGGCCCCCGTCTAGACTACTCCACACCGATAAACTCATCTTT. Translating gives CALGEPGPPSRLLHTDKLIF.

The J gene is TRDJ1, the V gene TRDV1, with 10 bases fitting TRDD3. The length of the CDR3 is 19 residues. The germline gives CDR1 TSWWSYY, CDR2 QGS. V trimming: 5 bases; J trimming: 9 bases; junction bases outside the gene matches: 24. CDR3 DNA sequence: TGTGCTCTTGGGCTGCCTACAGCGACTGGGGGATGGCCTAACTCGGAACTCATCTTT. Amino acids: CALGLPTATGGWPNSELIF.

Turning to this clone: A much larger clone sits a single nucleotide away, making a read error possible. The chain links TRDV1 to TRDJ1; D gene ambiguous. Trimming took 3 bases from V and 2 from J, leaving 22 bases between them. This CDR3 is built from 18 residues. Germline loops: CDR1 TSWWSYY, CDR2 QGS. The CDR3 DNA reads as TGTGCTCTTGGGGATGGGTCCTCCGTGAGGCGGTGTACCGATAAACTCATCTTT. Its translation: CALGDGSSVRRCTDKLIF.

V is TRDV1 and J is TRDJ1, with D possibly being TRDD3 (5 bases). V was cut by 4 bases and J by 0 bases, with 36 bases left in between. This CDR3 is built from 23 residues. Germline CDR1 and CDR2: TSWWSYY and QGS. The CDR3 region is CALGVQGNSPPKRINEYTDKLIF. CDR3 DNA sequence: TGTGCTCTTGGGGTCCAAGGGAATTCCCCACCTAAAAGGATAAACGAGTACACCGATAAACTCATCTTT.

In this sample, this clone turned up a few times. The chain recombines TRDV1 with TRDJ1, with TRDD3 identical over 11 bases. This CDR3 is 19 amino acids long. J gave up 2 bases and V 2 bases, and 13 bases lay outside the gene matches. Germline CDR1 and CDR2: TSWWSYY and QGS. Here the CDR3 DNA reads TGTGCTCTTGGGGAAAGGGGTCTACTGGGGGATATGAATACCGATAAACTCATCTTT. This translates into CALGERGLLGDMNTDKLIF.

The V call is TRDV1, the J call TRDJ1, with 11 bases aligning to TRDD3. The CDR3 extends over 20 amino acids. Germline V gives CDR1 TSWWSYY, CDR2 QGS. V shed 0 bases and J 5 bases; nucleotides not matched to a gene: 17. DNA for the CDR3: TGTGCTCTTGGGGAACTAGTAGAGGCTGGGGGATACCCGCTGGGAGATAAACTCATCTTT. Residues: CALGELVEAGGYPLGDKLIF.

This clone counts as medium-sized. The V gene is TRDV1, the J gene TRDJ1, with a tentative D call TRDD2 (5 bases). The CDR3 extends over 13 amino acids. Trimming removed 6 bases at V and 0 bases at J, with 8 bases between. Germline assignment: CDR1 TSWWSYY and CDR2 QGS. In DNA, the CDR3 is TGTGCTCTTGGCCCTTCGTACACCGATAAACTCATCTTT. Residues: CALGPSYTDKLIF.

The chain employs TRDV1 and TRDJ1, with a tentative D call TRDD3 (5 bases). There are 17 residues in the CDR3. Trimming pared 3 bases from V and 0 bases from J, leaving 17 bases between. The V gene's germline CDR1 is TSWWSYY and CDR2 QGS. CDR3 DNA: TGTGCTCTTGGGGAGACGCTGGGCGTCTATAACACCGATAAACTCATCTTT. Protein: CALGETLGVYNTDKLIF.

This clone counts as medium-sized (0.01 to 0.1%). This sample includes further DNA sequences coding for the same CDR3. This chain joins TRDV1 and TRDJ1, with 9 bases lining up with TRDD3. Germline V gene sequence: CDR1 TSWWSYY, CDR2 QGS. Unmatched junction bases numbered 6, after V lost 0 bases and J lost 1 base. The CDR3 has 17 residues. CDR3 residues: CALGELRGYACTDKLIF. CDR3 sequence (DNA): TGTGCTCTTGGGGAACTCCGGGGATACGCTTGCACCGATAAACTCATCTTT.

The gene calls are TRAV29/DV5 and TRDJ1; D gene uncertain. The CDR3 runs to 10 residues. Germline values: CDR1 NSMFDY, CDR2 ISSIKDK. The ends were cut back, 0 bases at V and 6 bases at J, with 3 bases in the middle. The CDR3 DNA is TGTGCAGCAAGCGCGAATAAACTCATCTTT. Its translation is CAASANKLIF.

This sequence joins TRDV1 and TRDJ1, with TRDD3 matching over 10 bases. The V gene end was trimmed by 3 bases and the J gene end by 0 bases; junction bases not matched to a gene: 10. This CDR3 region has 18 residues. From germline, CDR1 is TSWWSYY and CDR2 QGS. The CDR3 spells CALGDLRTGGFHTDKLIF. As DNA, the CDR3 is TGTGCTCTTGGGGACTTGCGTACTGGGGGATTCCACACCGATAAACTCATCTTT.

The chain links TRDV1 to TRDJ1; TRDD3 matches 13 bases. V lost 2 bases, J lost 1 base, and 25 bases stayed unmatched. The germline CDR1 and CDR2 sequences are TSWWSYY and QGS. CDR3 length: 24 residues. CDR3: CALGEVPVSVTGGYARILTDKLIF. The CDR3 coding sequence is TGTGCTCTTGGGGAAGTTCCTGTATCCGTTACTGGGGGATACGCGAGAATACTCACCGATAAACTCATCTTT.

This clone was counted between two and nine times. The chain carries TRDV1 and TRDJ1; 9 positions agree with TRDD3. V was pared by 0 bases and J by 2 bases, with 16 bases of the junction left unmatched. The germline V gene encodes CDR1 TSWWSYY and CDR2 QGS. The CDR3 runs to 20 residues. Here the CDR3 DNA reads TGTGCTCTTGGGGAACTAGAGTTCCTACCTGGGGATACGAGGACCGATAAACTCATCTTT. Translating it yields CALGELEFLPGDTRTDKLIF.

This clone occurred many times. This chain links TRDV1 with TRDJ1; 8 bases align to TRDD3. Trimming took 4 bases from V and 1 from J; bases not matched to a gene: 50. The germline V gene encodes CDR1 TSWWSYY and CDR2 QGS. The CDR3 covers 30 residues. The CDR3 reads CALGGITPGLCRLHSAFVTPGGAFTDKLIF. The CDR3 bases are TGTGCTCTTGGGGGTATTACGCCCGGCCTTTGCCGCCTGCATTCGGCCTTCGTGACTCCTGGGGGAGCTTTCACCGATAAACTCATCTTT.

With regard to this clone: A single base separates this from a much larger clone, so it may be a read error. The rearrangement uses TRDV1 and TRDJ1; either TRDD2 or TRDD3 may supply D (5 bases each). This CDR3 is built from 21 residues. Germline V gene data show CDR1 as TSWWSYY and CDR2 as QGS. This CDR3 reads CAVGEVGTPLLHFRYTDKLIF. CDR3 sequence (DNA): TGTGCTGTTGGGGAAGTCGGGACCCCTCTCCTGCACTTCCGTTACACCGATAAACTCATCTTT.

Comment on this clone: A much more abundant neighbour one base away suggests this may be a read error. The gene calls are TRDV1 and TRDJ1; 8 bases map to TRDD3. CDR1 and CDR2 (germline): TSWWSYY, QGS. The CDR3 has 18 amino acids. V was pared by 5 bases and J by 0 bases, with 14 bases of the junction left unmatched. In nucleotides, the CDR3 is TGTGCTCTTGGGAAGGGCTGGGGGACACCCTACTACACCGATAAACTCATCTTT. Translated, it gives CALGKGWGTPYYTDKLIF.

The chain employs TRDV1 and TRDJ2; TRDD3 agrees at 13 bases. V dropped 3 bases and J dropped 0; count of bases not matched to a gene: 28. This CDR3 has 26 residues. Germline V gives CDR1 TSWWSYY, CDR2 QGS. CDR3 sequence: CALGDPHRAYWGIRVSTSPLTAQLFF. DNA for the CDR3: TGTGCTCTTGGGGATCCCCATAGGGCTTACTGGGGGATACGCGTATCAACTTCCCCTTTGACAGCACAACTCTTCTTT.

This clone was seen only a few times. Other DNA sequences in the same sample also yield this CDR3. V gene TRDV1 combines with J gene TRDJ1; 9 nucleotides align to TRDD3. Germline CDR1 is TSWWSYY and CDR2 is QGS. Losses at the gene ends were 0 bases for V and 1 base for J; bases not matched to a gene: 24. The CDR3 contains 23 residues. Here the CDR3 reads CALGELGADHLNLLGDPTDKLIF. CDR3 sequence (DNA): TGTGCTCTTGGGGAACTTGGGGCTGACCATCTTAACCTACTGGGGGACCCCACCGATAAACTCATCTTT.

J is TRDJ1 and V is TRDV1; 7 bases agree with TRDD3. The germline CDR1 and CDR2 sequences are TSWWSYY and QGS. V lost 0 bases, J lost 11 bases, and 21 bases stayed unmatched. The CDR3 covers 18 residues. The CDR3 bases are TGTGCTCTTGGGGAACTGTGGGTACTGGGGTTTTTTTCCGAGGGCCTCATCTTT. Translating gives CALGELWVLGFFSEGLIF.

Concerning this clone itself: This sequence may be a read error, since a much larger clone differs from it by one base. This chain links TRDV2 with TRDJ1; possible D gene TRDD3, 5 bases. Germline V CDR1 and CDR2: GEAIGNYY, EKD. The CDR3 spans 17 residues. Trimming stripped 5 bases from V and 6 bases from J, with 27 bases between. In DNA, the CDR3 is TGTGCCTGTGGCGCGGCTACGGCTTGGAGAACGGGGAATAAACTCATCTTT. Amino acid sequence: CACGAATAWRTGNKLIF.

Comment on this clone: A much more abundant neighbour one base away suggests this may be a read error. The chain employs TRDV1 and TRDJ1; possibly TRDD3 for D (6 bases). Trimming cost V 1 base and J 11 bases, with 35 bases left between them. Germline V gives CDR1 TSWWSYY, CDR2 QGS. This CDR3 has 20 amino acids. This chain's CDR3 is CALGEPSAFSPWGCLTRLIF. In nucleotides, the CDR3 is TGTGCTCTTGGGGAACCCTCAGCCTTCTCACCCTGGGGATGCTTGACGCGGCTCATCTTT.

In regard to this clone: The germline gene is not matched at one end of the junction; a read error may be the cause. V usage is TRDV1 and J usage is TRDJ1; 7 nucleotides align to TRDD3. This CDR3 is built from 18 residues. The germline CDR1 and CDR2 sequences are TSWWSYY and QGS. CDR3 bases: TGTGCTCGTGGGGAACTCCTGGGGGGTCTCCTCTACACCGATAAACTCATCTTT. Translating gives CARGELLGGLLYTDKLIF.